Presented here are 9 T cell receptor beta chains from one specimen sequenced in a study of control samples from healthy donors and cancer patients. TCRdb keeps only in-frame clones here, not all; method: immunoSEQ multiplex PCR. The sample yields about 70,000 clones, about 90% seen once. The sample was PBMCs. Receptor source: a woman in her forties or fifties with head and neck cancer.

This rearrangement joins TRBV6-6 to TRBJ1-2; possibly TRBD1 for D (5 bases). Trimming pared 11 bases from V and 3 bases from J, leaving 13 bases between. The CDR3 extends over 12 amino acids. CDR1 MNHNY and CDR2 SVGAGI come from the germline V gene (reference sequence). CDR3 in amino acids: CASRETDYGYTF. CDR3 coding DNA: TGTGCCTCCAGGGAAACAGACTATGGCTACACCTTC.

The chain recombines TRBV7-9 with TRBJ1-6; 7 bases align to TRBD1. The germline gives CDR1 SEHNR, CDR2 FQNEAQ (reference sequence). Trimming took 5 bases from V and 7 from J; bases not matched to a gene: 5. CDR3 length: 14 amino acids. CDR3 loop: CASSPGQSNSPLHF. The CDR3 DNA reads as TGTGCCAGCAGCCCGGGACAGTCAAATTCACCCCTCCACTTT.

The sample holds one count of this clone. The J gene is TRBJ1-1, the V gene TRBV29-1; D is unresolved. Germline CDR1 is SQVTM and CDR2 is ANQGSEA. Trimming stripped 6 bases from V and 2 bases from J, with 16 bases between. The CDR3 loop spans 14 amino acids. CDR3 nucleotides: TGCAGCGTAGGTTTATTACACCAAAACACTGAAGCTTTCTTT. Amino acids: CSVGLLHQNTEAFF.

The chain couples TRBV5-6 to TRBJ2-7; D is possibly TRBD2 (5 bases). This CDR3 region has 15 residues. Germline V lookup: CDR1 SGHDT, CDR2 YYEEEE. V lost 2 bases and J lost 0, with 12 bases in between. The CDR3 DNA is TGTGCCAGCAGCTTCATATCTGAGGGCTCCTACGAGCAGTACTTC. It translates to CASSFISEGSYEQYF. The whole variable domain, filled in from reference TRBV5-6 and TRBJ2-7, reads DAGVTQSPTHLIKTRGQQVTLRCSPKSGHDTVSWYQQALGQGPQFIFQYYEEEERQRGNFPDRFSGHQFPNYSSELNVNALLLGDSALYLCASSFISEGSYEQYFGPGTRLTVT.

CDR3 nucleotide sequence: TGTGCCAGCAGCCCTCCGGGAGGGGACAGTTACGAGCAGTACTTC. Translated, it gives CASSPPGGDSYEQYF. The chain recombines TRBV9 with TRBJ2-7; maybe TRBD2 (8 bases). This CDR3 region has 15 residues. The V gene lost 4 bases and the J gene lost 4 bases, with 18 bases spanning the gap. The germline CDR1 and CDR2 sequences are SGDLS and YYNGEE.

CDR3 amino acids: CASSQEGAGSGESYNEQFF. The DNA of the CDR3 is TGTGCCAGCAGCCAAGAGGGGGCCGGTAGCGGGGAATCGTACAATGAGCAGTTCTTC. The chain joins TRBV3-1 (or the pseudogene TRBV3-2) to TRBJ2-1; 8 nucleotides agree with TRBD2. The CDR3 length is 19 residues. The ends lost 0 bases at V and 4 bases at J; junction bases unmatched: 14. Germline V gene lookup returns CDR1 LGHDT and CDR2 YNNKEL (reference sequence).

V usage is TRBV6-4 and J usage is TRBJ1-6; perhaps TRBD1 as D (6 bases). V was trimmed by 3 bases and J by 2 bases, leaving 8 bases between them. The CDR3 extends over 15 amino acids. Germline assignment: CDR1 MRHNA and CDR2 SNTAGT. CDR3 protein: CASSEGDTYNSPLHF. The DNA of the CDR3 is TGTGCCAGCAGTGAAGGGGACACCTATAATTCACCCCTCCACTTT.

The chain has TRBV5-4 and TRBJ2-7; D possibly corresponds to TRBD1 (6 bases). With 0 bases removed from V and 12 bases from J, the gap between germline ends came to 10 bases. CDR1 and CDR2 (germline): SGHNT, YYREEE (reference sequence). CDR3 length: 11 residues. CDR3 bases: TGTGCCAGCAGCTTGGCAGGGGATACGTACTTC. It yields the protein CASSLAGDTYF.

This sequence joins TRBV15 and TRBJ2-3, with D unclear. CDR1 is LNHNV, CDR2 YYDKDF, per germline (reference sequence). V lost 3 bases and J lost 2, with 12 bases in between. The CDR3 is 15 amino acids. This chain's CDR3 is CATSSSSEITDTQYF. The CDR3 region has the DNA TGTGCCACCAGCAGTTCAAGCGAGATCACAGATACGCAGTATTTT.